This T cell receptor beta chain stems from a study of blood T cell repertoires in COVID-19 (TCRdb year 2020). Background on the whole study: The collaborator samples originated in the United States, Italy and Spain and spanned the acute and convalescent phases of COVID-19. The material from the prospective study consisted of cDNA or gDNA derived from T cells, B-cell-depleted T cells, or PBMCs. Sample metadata almost always included a de-identified subject ID, COVID-19 status, age in years and sex. The samples were drawn from the first 160 participants of the ongoing ImmuneRACE study and from 1,200 or so subjects provided by 6 global collaborators. The repertoires were released in a freely available public database meant as a resource for research on the immune response to SARS-CoV-2. Where available, HLA class I and class II types were obtained from metadata supplied by the sample provider rather than from assay-based typing. The dataset comprised deeply sampled blood TCRbeta repertoires from subjects exposed to, actively infected with, or recovered from COVID-19. What the authors observed across the whole study: Clinical and demographic metadata were provided uncurated, with the amount varying by source and participant.

The collaborating institutions used their own protocols to collect whole blood in K2EDTA tubes. For TCRbeta analysis, collaborator samples were shipped as frozen whole blood, as isolated PBMCs, or as DNA extracted from either sample type. TCRbeta CDR3 regions were amplified from genomic DNA using the immunoSEQ Assay, a bias-controlled multiplex PCR. On the authors' methods: The number of nucleated cells in each sample was estimated from the amplification of reference gene primers within the assay. To quantify the absolute abundance of each unique TCRbeta CDR3 rearrangement, sequence reads were collapsed and filtered. For each sample, productive Simpson clonality was calculated by taking the square root of Simpson's diversity index across productive rearrangements. This immuneACCESS table, as held by TCRdb, lists in-frame sequences with V and J called but not all clones. Of the missing ones, under half trace to an unresolved V gene in checked studies; the others have no known cause. The V and J calls and clone size come from that table; D and trimming were worked out from the DNA. The sample contains over 250,000 clones, approximately 91% of them found a single time. Of the sample, around 2% falls within the top ten clones.

Remarks on this clone: Its antigen is not yet known. No qualities accompany the bases; no much larger clone lies one base away.

The sequence was collected from a man aged 45 to 65 with acute or convalescent COVID-19. The sequencing input was peripheral blood.

The CDR3 is CASSLLSGAYEQYF. The bases are TGCGCCAGCAGCTTGTTATCAGGCGCCTACGAGCAGTACTTC. The rearrangement joined TRBV5-1 to TRBJ2-7; the D gene cannot be named for sure. Cut back by 1 base and 2 bases, the V and J ends lie 10 bases apart. CDR1 and CDR2 are drawn from the germline V gene: SGHRS, YFSETQ. Including cysteine and phenylalanine, the CDR3 has 14 amino acids. Left in the record is the CDR3 DNA by itself, 42 bases read in frame from the first base.